This TCR beta chain appears in the sequencing data of a study of shared clonotypes between healthy human individuals (TCRdb year 2020). Background for the entire study: The cohort included a few men and a couple of women between 18 and 49 years of age. For each donor, three plates each were used for CD4 naive and CD4 memory, two plates were used for CD8 naive, and one plate was used for CD8 memory. Blood TCR repertoires of a handful of healthy adults were deeply sequenced to estimate repertoire size and the extent of clonotype sharing between individuals. Different laboratories and diverse techniques were used to prepare libraries and sequence TCR repertoires, to increase sequencing depth and limit assay-specific biases. Between about 0.85 and 10 billion PBMCs per donor were obtained by leukapheresis. The paper as a whole reports these results and caveats: Clonotypes shared by all four sorted-subset donors showed higher generation probabilities than non-shared clonotypes. Naive subsets generally had larger estimated clonotype richness than memory subsets. Pairwise subsampling indicated that sequencing depth was expected to affect the degree of clonotype sharing among donors. Approximately 5% of naive CD4, 3.5% of naive CD8, about 2.4% of memory CD4, and approximately 0.4% of memory CD8 clonotypes were shared across several donors. Rarefaction of sorted-subset datasets indicated incomplete sequencing despite the large sequencing depth. Because the study included only a small number of donors, the genetic and exposure-history diversity represented was limited. Sampling was limited to blood, and TCR repertoires in tissue likely differ from TCR repertoires in blood.

TCR CDR3 regions were amplified from genomic DNA by multiplex PCR using the deep immunoSEQ assay. Genomic DNA extracted from each cell subset was distributed evenly over all wells of several immunoSEQ 96-well plates, and each plate served as one replicate. For sorted subsets, approximately 210 ng genomic DNA, equal to some 28,000 T cell genomes, was loaded into each replicate PCR. The purified libraries were quantified using a Qubit 3.0 fluorometer, sized with a Bioanalyzer 2100, and then quantified again using the KAPA Library Quantification kit. Every immunoSEQ 96-well plate was sequenced on a separate single-read 150-cycle Illumina NextSeq 550 flow cell. As for how the authors treated the data: The immunoSEQ output contained only junctional sequences without quality scores, so filtering could not match that applied to full-length reads. To assign V/J genes and CDR3, sequences were annotated using PyIR, a Python wrapper for IgBLAST v1.9, with IMGT germline references. Any read was removed if the V/J assignment was weak (E-value above 1e-6), the CDR3 was missing, or the read contained stop codons, out-of-frame junctions, or ambiguous translated residues. V3J clonotypes were defined as sequences sharing the same inferred V gene, J gene, and CDR3 amino acid sequence. To compute the percentage overlap between repertoires, the number of shared unique clonotypes was divided by the size of the smaller repertoire. Repertoire richness was assessed with RTK rarefaction, the Chao1 estimator, and Recon v2.1 estimates of unobserved clonotypes. OLGA was used to compute generation probabilities for all TCRbeta clonotypes that the gDNA method yielded from a few donors. This is the immuneACCESS table as TCRdb keeps it, with only in-frame sequences that have V and J called. A part of the clones is gone; compared with another copy, unresolved V genes explain less than half, and the rest is unexplained. V and J calls plus clone size are reproduced from that table; the DNA served to infer D and trimming. The sample table contains approximately 2.3 million clones; only one count was recorded for just over 90% of them. About 0.39% of the sample belongs to the ten largest clones.

CDR1 is given as SGHNT and CDR2 as YYREEE, both from the germline V gene (reference sequence). From the cysteine up to the phenylalanine, the CDR3 has a length of 15 residues. Kept here is only the CDR3 DNA, which spans 45 bases and is read in frame from base 1. The V end gives up 0 bases and the J end 1 base, leaving 2 bases in the junction not matched to a gene. The donors were healthy, HIV-negative adults who had no recently reported acute infections or vaccinations. Every donor was a Caucasian adult residing in Nashville, Tennessee, USA. CD4+ T cells were enriched through magnetic negative selection, after which naive cells were positively selected on CD45RA and the remaining negative fraction served as the memory subset. Blood was obtained by leukapheresis, after which PBMCs were separated by Ficoll-Histopaque density gradient centrifugation and cryopreserved in liquid nitrogen vapor phase. Analytical flow cytometry was used to check the purity and quantity of every magnetically sorted T cell population. From each sorted fraction, genomic DNA was isolated and quantified by UV absorbance on a Nanodrop 2000c.

A remark on this clone: Its antigen specificity is not known. No base qualities exist here, and no much larger clone lies one base off it. Within the sample, other DNA sequences also encode this same CDR3.

The sequence links TRBV5-4 to TRBJ1-1; 8 middle bases align to TRBD1. The specimen sequenced was naive CD4+ T cells from PBMCs. The sample's cell subset or site label, in plain terms: CD45RA+ positively selected. The receptor was isolated from a man younger than 35 in good health. Some clones in this sample may be carry-over from other donors' samples. The CDR3 loop reads CASSLGGTGNTEAFF. The DNA sequence is given as TGTGCCAGCAGCTTGGGTGGGACAGGGAACACTGAAGCTTTCTTT. With the portions outside the CDR3 filled from the reference TRBV5-4 and TRBJ1-1 genes, the complete variable region becomes ETGVTQSPTHLIKTRGQQVTLRCSSQSGHNTVSWYQQALGQGPQFIFQYYREEENGRGNFPPRFSGLQFPNYSSELNVNALELDDSALYLCASSLGGTGNTEAFFGQGTRLTVV.